The next 21 T cell receptor beta chains were all read from a single sample in a study of blood T cells in healthy people across ages. A second PCR, run for roughly 7 to 11 cycles, used a sample-barcoded 5' primer plus a J-beta primer mix. MiXCR, run by TCRdb on the 5' RACE reads, gives a single entry per CDR3 protein. The table shows about 1.6 million distinct CDR3 sequences, with roughly 30% occurring only once. The source material was blood. These receptors came from a woman aged 25-40 years in good health.

This clonotype was seen ten or more times. The rearrangement links TRBV20-1 to TRBJ2-5; D may match TRBD1 or TRBD2 (5 bases each). The CDR3 extends over 12 amino acids. CDR1 and CDR2 from the germline V gene are DFQATT and SNEGSKA (reference sequence). In DNA, the CDR3 is TGCAGCCCTCGGGGCCCTCAAGAGACCCAGTACTTC. This translates into CSPRGPQETQYF.

This clonotype showed up just a few times. The chain links TRBV6-6 to TRBJ2-7; a possible D gene is TRBD2 (7 bases). Deletions cut 1 base from V and 0 bases from J, with 10 bases between. CDR1 MNHNY and CDR2 SVGAGI come from the germline V gene (reference sequence). The CDR3 consists of 15 residues. The CDR3 bases are TGTGCCAGCAGTTACTATGGGGGGGCCTCCTACGAGCAGTACTTC. It codes for CASSYYGGASYEQYF.

This clonotype was detected only once. The V gene is TRBV20-1, the J gene TRBJ2-7; TRBD2 might be the D (5 bases). V was shortened by 3 bases and J by 2 bases, with 17 bases between the two germline ends. The V gene's germline CDR1 is DFQATT and CDR2 SNEGSKA (reference sequence). CDR3 length: 15 residues. Here the CDR3 reads CSASDHSEETYEQYF. In DNA, the CDR3 is TGCAGTGCTAGCGACCATAGCGAGGAAACCTACGAGCAGTACTTC.

In its sample, this clonotype was seen a few times. This chain uses TRBV11-1 with TRBJ2-7; D may be TRBD2 (6 bases). The CDR3 runs to 13 residues. Germline CDR1 and CDR2: SGHAT and FQDESV (reference sequence). Trimming took off 3 bases at V and 6 bases at J, with 12 bases between the two ends. In DNA, the CDR3 is TGTGCCAGCAGCTTTCCGCACGGGGGCGAGCAGTACTTC. It is translated as CASSFPHGGEQYF.

There are a few counts of this clonotype. This sequence joins TRBV12-3 or TRBV12-4 and TRBJ2-7, with D possibly TRBD1 on 6 matching bases. V was clipped by 4 bases and J by 2 bases, with 18 bases between them. The CDR3 covers 16 residues. Written as DNA, the CDR3 is TGTGCCAGCAGTTCGTCCAGGGGCGGCCTTCCCTACGAGCAGTACTTC. Amino acid sequence: CASSSSRGGLPYEQYF.

A few counts support this clonotype. The J gene is TRBJ1-4, the V gene TRBV18, with 8 bases identical to TRBD1. The ends lost 2 bases at V and 8 bases at J; junction bases unmatched: 13. The CDR3 covers 17 residues. CDR1 is KGHSH, CDR2 LQKENI, per germline. CDR3 protein: CASSPVFQGTGGEKLFF. DNA for the CDR3: TGTGCCAGCTCACCAGTTTTTCAGGGGACAGGAGGAGAAAAACTGTTTTTT.

This clonotype was seen a handful of times. V gene TRBV10-3 combines with J gene TRBJ1-2, with 8 positions matching TRBD1. Per germline, CDR1 ENHRY and CDR2 SYGVKD. V trimming: 9 bases; J trimming: 3 bases; junction bases outside the gene matches: 6. This CDR3 spans 13 amino acids. The CDR3 bases are TGTGCCATACGGACAGGGATTGACTATGGCTACACCTTC. As protein: CAIRTGIDYGYTF.

This rearrangement joins TRBV10-3 to TRBJ2-3; D could derive from TRBD1 or TRBD2 (5 bases each). Judging by the DNA end, TRBJ2-5 fits better; the J call may be wrong. Germline CDR1 reads ENHRY; CDR2 reads SYGVKD. The CDR3 extends over 12 amino acids. CDR3 residues: CAISGGEETQYF. As DNA, the CDR3 is TGTGCCATCAGTGGAGGGGAGGAGACCCAGTACTTC.

This clonotype turned up a few times. The chain employs TRBV7-3 and TRBJ2-3, with 7 bases aligning to TRBD2. V lost 0 bases to trimming and J lost 0 bases; unmatched junction nucleotides: 21. This CDR3 comprises 22 residues. The germline V gene encodes CDR1 SGHTA and CDR2 FQGTGA. In DNA form, the CDR3 reads TGTGCCAGCAGCTTAACGCCGGCGGCCAACAGTGGGAGGGCCACTAGCACAGATACGCAGTATTTT. It yields the protein CASSLTPAANSGRATSTDTQYF.

This clonotype was recorded a few times. This chain uses TRBV10-3 with TRBJ2-7, with D maybe TRBD2 (5 bases). CDR3 length: 14 amino acids. The germline V gene has CDR1 ENHRY and CDR2 SYGVKD. V shed 3 bases and J shed 5 bases, with 14 bases lying between them. The CDR3 region is CAISDGEGFHEQYF. DNA of the CDR3: TGTGCCATCAGTGATGGAGAGGGTTTCCACGAGCAGTACTTC.

The rearrangement joins TRBV20-1 to TRBJ2-1, with TRBD2 matching 7 bases. CDR3 length: 14 residues. Germline V gene sequence: CDR1 DFQATT, CDR2 SNEGSKA (reference sequence). Losses at the gene ends were 3 bases for V and 8 bases for J; bases not matched to a gene: 10. CDR3: CSASRAGDGDEQFF. The CDR3 region has the DNA TGCAGTGCTAGTCGGGCGGGAGACGGAGATGAGCAGTTCTTC.

The CDR3 protein is CASIRLAGGFNEQFF. The CDR3 DNA reads as TGCGCCAGTATTCGACTAGCGGGGGGTTTCAATGAGCAGTTCTTC. V is TRBV5-1 and J is TRBJ2-1; 13 bases line up with TRBD2. The CDR3 length is 15 residues. CDR1 is SGHRS and CDR2 is YFSETQ in the germline V gene. The ends lost 8 bases at V and 6 bases at J; junction bases unmatched: 8.

The V gene is TRBV4-1, the J gene TRBJ1-5, with unresolved D. Germline loops: CDR1 MGHRA, CDR2 YSYEKL. The CDR3 runs to 17 residues. The V end lost 0 bases, the J end lost 2 bases, and 14 bases lay between the germline ends. CDR3 DNA sequence: TGCGCCAGCAGCCAAGAAACTACAGCCTTCCGCAATCAGCCCCAGCATTTT. It encodes CASSQETTAFRNQPQHF.

This clonotype has just a few counts. The genes are TRBV2 and TRBJ2-7; 10 positions agree with TRBD1. V lost 8 bases and J lost 2; bases outside the gene matches: 9. Germline-derived CDR1 and CDR2 are SNHLY and FYNNEI. This CDR3 contains 15 residues. CDR3 sequence: CASAVGQGTTYEQYF. In DNA form, the CDR3 reads TGTGCCAGCGCAGTGGGACAGGGGACAACCTACGAGCAGTACTTC.

The chain carries TRBV30 and TRBJ2-1, with 7 bases fitting TRBD2. Germline trimming cut 3 bases from V and 1 base from J; bases unmatched to any gene: 6. Germline-derived CDR1 and CDR2 are GTSNPN and SVGIG (reference sequence). The CDR3 is 15 residues long. CDR3 coding DNA: TGTGCCTGGAGCATAGGCGGGAGTTCCTACAATGAGCAGTTCTTC. It codes for CAWSIGGSSYNEQFF.

The chain links TRBV3-1 to TRBJ2-7; 9 nucleotides align to TRBD2. The ends lost 3 bases at V and 9 bases at J; junction bases unmatched: 9. The CDR3 totals 14 residues. Germline V gene sequence: CDR1 LGHDT, CDR2 YNNKEL (reference sequence). The CDR3 loop is CASSHQAGGAMQYF. The CDR3 region has the DNA TGTGCCAGCAGCCACCAAGCGGGAGGCGCGATGCAGTACTTC.

This clonotype has a handful of counts. The V call is TRBV7-3, the J call TRBJ2-1; possible D gene TRBD2, 5 bases. The CDR3 runs to 17 residues. V was cut by 2 bases and J by 2 bases, with 16 bases left in between. Germline CDR1 and CDR2: SGHTA and FQGTGA. The CDR3 region has the DNA TGTGCCAGCAGCTTATTGGATGCGGGTGGGCCCTACAATGAGCAGTTCTTC. Translation gives CASSLLDAGGPYNEQFF.

V and J are TRBV5-1 and TRBJ2-3; tentative D call: TRBD1 (6 bases). Trimming took 6 bases from V and 3 from J, leaving 20 bases between them. Per the germline V gene, CDR1 is SGHRS and CDR2 is YFSETQ. The CDR3 covers 16 residues. The CDR3 bases are TGCGCCAGCAACACCGGCCAGGGGACGGGTACAGATACGCAGTATTTT. Residues: CASNTGQGTGTDTQYF.

The chain combines TRBV12-3 or TRBV12-4 with TRBJ2-3, with D perhaps matching TRBD2 (6 bases). The V gene lost 3 bases and the J gene lost 5 bases, with 18 bases spanning the gap. The CDR3 is made up of 16 amino acids. The CDR3 is CASSFGASVIQDTQYF. DNA of the CDR3: TGTGCCAGCAGTTTCGGGGCTAGCGTGATACAAGATACGCAGTATTTT.

This clonotype was recorded a few times. V is TRBV9 and J is TRBJ2-5; a possible D gene is TRBD2 (7 bases). The CDR3 consists of 16 residues. Trimming removed 3 bases from V and 11 bases from J, with 26 bases in between. In germline, CDR1 is SGDLS, CDR2 YYNGEE. CDR3 coding DNA: TGTGCCAGCAGCGGCGGGGGTTCAGCTCCAAGGGGGGAGCAGTACTTC. Its translation: CASSGGGSAPRGEQYF.

This clonotype was seen only a few times. The genes are TRBV27 and TRBJ2-3, with TRBD1 matching over 7 bases. J gave up 0 bases and V 6 bases, and 12 bases lay outside the gene matches. The CDR3 has 17 residues. Germline CDR1 and CDR2: MNHEY and SMNVEV (reference sequence). Written as DNA, the CDR3 is TGTGCCAGCAGCTTTAGTACAGGGGCGCCTAGCACAGATACGCAGTATTTT. Translated, it gives CASSFSTGAPSTDTQYF.